This passage covers 15 T cell receptor beta chains from one sample sequenced in a study of blood T cell repertoires in COVID-19. Generated by immunoSEQ multiplex PCR, the TCRdb table keeps only in-frame clones and is missing some. The sample gives some 150,000 clones, around 89% of which show up once; approximately 0.8% is in the top ten. Sequencing input: PBMCs or T cells enriched from blood (not recorded which). The receptors shown here come from a woman aged 18-29 years who had recovered from COVID-19.

The J gene is TRBJ1-4, the V gene TRBV28, with TRBD1 matching over 9 bases. V was clipped by 3 bases and J by 6 bases; unmatched bases: 2. Germline V CDR1 and CDR2: MDHEN, SYDVKM. The CDR3 is 14 residues long. CDR3 region: CASSLDRGDEKLFF. The CDR3 region has the DNA TGTGCCAGCAGTTTGGACAGGGGAGATGAAAAACTGTTTTTT.

The chain is built from TRBV30 and TRBJ1-3; D gene unclear. The CDR3 contains 12 residues. Germline V gene sequence: CDR1 GTSNPN, CDR2 SVGIG (reference sequence). V was clipped by 0 bases and J by 4 bases, with 4 bases between them. CDR3 residues: CAWSVAGNTIYF. CDR3 DNA: TGTGCCTGGAGTGTAGCGGGAAACACCATATATTTT. The whole variable domain, filled in from reference TRBV30 and TRBJ1-3, reads SQTIHQWPATLVQPVGSPLSLECTVEGTSNPNLYWYRQAAGRGLQLLFYSVGIGQISSEVPQNLSASRPQDRQFILSSKKLLLSDSGFYLCAWSVAGNTIYFGEGSWLTVV.

This clone was detected once. V gene TRBV9 combines with J gene TRBJ2-5; 7 bases are a match to TRBD1. CDR1 is SGDLS, CDR2 YYNGEE, per germline. The CDR3 sequence is 16 residues long. V shed 3 bases and J 5 bases; nucleotides not matched to a gene: 13. CDR3 loop: CASSATGPNAQETQYF. DNA of the CDR3: TGTGCCAGCAGCGCGACAGGGCCGAATGCCCAGGAGACCCAGTACTTC.

The gene calls are TRBV7-8 and TRBJ1-4; D not certain. Per the germline V gene, CDR1 is SGHVS and CDR2 is FQNEAQ. The CDR3 has 12 amino acids. V lost 2 bases to trimming and J lost 8 bases, with 6 bases between them. This CDR3 is CASSLSLEKLFF. DNA for the CDR3: TGTGCCAGCAGCTTATCCCTGGAAAAACTGTTTTTT.

This clone was observed a few times. The V and J genes are TRBV7-9 and TRBJ2-5; D gene unclear. Germline assignment: CDR1 SEHNR and CDR2 FQNEAQ (reference sequence). The CDR3 contains 14 residues. Trimming removed 5 bases at V and 4 bases at J, with 14 bases between. This CDR3 reads CASSNVERRETQYF. The CDR3 nucleotides are TGTGCCAGCAGCAACGTAGAAAGGAGAGAGACCCAGTACTTC. Complete variable domain (other parts from reference TRBV7-9 and TRBJ2-5): DTGVSQNPRHKITKRGQNVTFRCDPISEHNRLYWYRQTLGQGPEFLTYFQNEAQLEKSRLLSDRFSAERPKGSFSTLEIQRTEQGDSAMYLCASSNVERRETQYFGPGTRLLVL.

The chain has TRBV28 and TRBJ2-7, with D possibly TRBD2 on 6 matching bases. Trimming pared 5 bases from V and 1 base from J, leaving 15 bases between. Germline loops: CDR1 MDHEN, CDR2 SYDVKM. The CDR3 contains 15 residues. CDR3 in amino acids: CASSPGVLNSYEQYF. CDR3 nucleotides: TGTGCCAGCAGTCCGGGAGTCCTGAATTCCTACGAGCAGTACTTC.

V gene TRBV13 combines with J gene TRBJ2-5; D possibly corresponds to TRBD1 (5 bases). CDR1 is PRHDT, CDR2 FYEKMQ, per germline (reference sequence). The V end was cut by 2 bases, the J end by 2 bases, with 9 bases between. This CDR3 is built from 14 residues. CDR3 loop: CASSLRRQQETQYF. In DNA, the CDR3 is TGTGCCAGCAGCTTAAGGAGACAGCAAGAGACCCAGTACTTC.

The chain is built from TRBV28 and TRBJ2-1; D gene ambiguous. The CDR3 extends over 12 amino acids. Germline V CDR1 and CDR2: MDHEN, SYDVKM. Trimming stripped 6 bases from V and 0 bases from J, with 3 bases between. The CDR3 spells CASRRSYNEQFF. CDR3 in DNA: TGTGCCAGCAGGCGCTCCTACAATGAGCAGTTCTTC. Together with reference TRBV28 and TRBJ2-1, the CDR3 gives the full variable domain: DVKVTQSSRYLVKRTGEKVFLECVQDMDHENMFWYRQDPGLGLRLIYFSYDVKMKEKGDIPEGYSVSREKKERFSLILESASTNQTSMYLCASRRSYNEQFFGPGTRLTVL.

The chain couples TRBV9 to TRBJ2-2, with D perhaps TRBD2 (5 bases). In germline, CDR1 is SGDLS, CDR2 YYNGEE. V was cut by 1 base and J by 3 bases, with 10 bases left in between. The CDR3 is 15 amino acids. CDR3 nucleotides: TGTGCCAGCAGCGTACCGGGGTTGGACACCGGGGAGCTGTTTTTT. Residues: CASSVPGLDTGELFF.

Written as DNA, the CDR3 is TGTGCCAGCAGTTACTCACAGGGGTACCGGCAGCCCCAGCATTTT. It specifies CASSYSQGYRQPQHF. The chain is built from TRBV6-2 or TRBV6-3 and TRBJ1-5; 7 nucleotides align to TRBD1. The length of the CDR3 is 15 residues. Germline CDR1 and CDR2: MNHEY and SVGEGT. The V gene end was trimmed by 0 bases and the J gene end by 7 bases; junction bases not matched to a gene: 6.

The chain links TRBV7-2 to TRBJ1-3, with D possibly being TRBD1 (5 bases). Germline assignment: CDR1 SGHTA and CDR2 FQGNSA. The V end was cut by 4 bases, the J end by 9 bases, with 16 bases between. There are 14 residues in the CDR3. Here the CDR3 reads CASSSGRILSTIYF. The CDR3 region has the DNA TGTGCCAGCAGCTCAGGGCGGATTCTGAGCACCATATATTTT.

This chain links TRBV28 with TRBJ2-7, with 7 positions matching TRBD1. Germline assignment: CDR1 MDHEN and CDR2 SYDVKM. Trimming removed 3 bases from V and 5 bases from J; junction bases left unmatched: 7. This CDR3 comprises 14 residues. This CDR3 reads CASSLNRGRDEQYF. CDR3 DNA: TGTGCCAGCAGTTTGAACAGGGGAAGGGACGAGCAGTACTTC.

This chain joins TRBV11-2 and TRBJ1-2, with TRBD1 as a possible D gene (5 bases). Looked up from germline, CDR1 is SGHAT and CDR2 is FQNNGV. The CDR3 has 16 amino acids. Trimming pared 4 bases from V and 1 base from J, leaving 16 bases between. Here the CDR3 reads CASSSGSGLDNYGYTF. The CDR3 DNA reads as TGTGCCAGCAGCTCAGGGTCAGGTTTAGATAACTATGGCTACACCTTC. The full variable domain, in which reference TRBV11-2 and TRBJ1-2 provide the parts outside the CDR3, is EAGVAQSPRYKIIEKRQSVAFWCNPISGHATLYWYQQILGQGPKLLIQFQNNGVVDDSQLPKDRFSAERLKGVDSTLKIQPAKLEDSAVYLCASSSGSGLDNYGYTFGSGTRLTVV.

V and J are TRBV7-2 and TRBJ1-1; D gene uncertain. The length of the CDR3 is 13 residues. The V gene's germline CDR1 is SGHTA and CDR2 FQGNSA. V dropped 1 base and J dropped 4 bases, with 7 bases sitting between them. The chain's CDR3 is CASSLVAGTEAFF. CDR3 coding DNA: TGTGCCAGCAGCTTAGTTGCGGGCACTGAAGCTTTCTTT.

The chain recombines TRBV7-9 with TRBJ1-6, with 9 nucleotides matching TRBD1. The CDR3 extends over 14 amino acids. CDR1 and CDR2 (germline): SEHNR, FQNEAQ (reference sequence). V shed 3 bases and J 9 bases; nucleotides not matched to a gene: 3. CDR3 in DNA: TGTGCCAGCAGCTTGGGACAGGGCCCTTCACCCCTCCACTTT. This sequence encodes CASSLGQGPSPLHF.